This T cell receptor (beta chain) is drawn from a study of cytomegalovirus exposure and HLA in healthy donors. For the study at large: The approximately 130 validation repertoires and the roughly 670 first-cohort repertoires shared a platform, a later analysis reported.

Study outcomes and limitations: Reports showed the classifier diagnosing cytomegalovirus status with high specificity and sensitivity. Listed as cytomegalovirus-associated were about 160 TCR beta chains.

TCRdb's copy holds only in-frame clones and misses some; the assay was immunoSEQ multiplex PCR. The sample includes a few hundred thousand clones, approximately 90% of them seen just once. Points on this clone: Its specificity is unknown.

Germline V gene data show CDR1 as LNHNV and CDR2 as YYDKDF (reference sequence). Trimming pared 5 bases from V and 4 bases from J, leaving 11 bases between. CDR3 length: 13 amino acids. The chain joins TRBV15 to TRBJ1-2; the D is unclear. The clonotype originates from a woman under 30 in good health and CMV-seronegative. Sequencing was done on a sample of PBMCs. The CDR3 loop is CATSLRIPYGYTF. The CDR3 DNA is TGTGCCACCAGCCTCAGGATCCCCTATGGCTACACCTTC.